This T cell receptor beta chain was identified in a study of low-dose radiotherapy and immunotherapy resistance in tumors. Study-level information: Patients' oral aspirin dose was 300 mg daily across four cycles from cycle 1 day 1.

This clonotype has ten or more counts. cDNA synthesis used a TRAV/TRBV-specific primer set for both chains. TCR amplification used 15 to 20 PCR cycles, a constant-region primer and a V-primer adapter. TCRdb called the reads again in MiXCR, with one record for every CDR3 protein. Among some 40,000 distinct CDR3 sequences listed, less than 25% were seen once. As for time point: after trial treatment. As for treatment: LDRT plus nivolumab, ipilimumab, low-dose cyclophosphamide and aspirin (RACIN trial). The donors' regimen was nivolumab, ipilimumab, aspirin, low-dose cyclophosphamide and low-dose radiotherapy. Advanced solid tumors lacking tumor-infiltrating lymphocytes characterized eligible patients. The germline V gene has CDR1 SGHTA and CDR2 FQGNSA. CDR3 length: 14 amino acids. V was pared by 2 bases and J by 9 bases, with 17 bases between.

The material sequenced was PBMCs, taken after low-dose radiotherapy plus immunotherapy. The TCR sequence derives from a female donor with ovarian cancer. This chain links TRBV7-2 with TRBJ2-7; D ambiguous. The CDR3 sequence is CASSLSGATAAQYF. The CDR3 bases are TGTGCCAGCAGCTTATCCGGAGCGACCGCGGCGCAGTACTTC.